The entry below describes one TCR beta chain. Original processing methods: By means of reference gene primer amplification, nucleated cell counts were estimated. Sequencing was performed with immunoSEQ multiplex PCR; in TCRdb, only in-frame clones are kept and a portion is missing. The V and J calls and clone size are taken from that table; D and trimming were inferred from the DNA. Of 300,000 or so clones listed, more than 70% are singletons. These data belong to a study of blood T cell repertoires in COVID-19. Looking at the study overall: The United States, Italy and Spain were the sources of the acute and convalescent COVID-19 samples. T cells, B-cell-depleted T cells, or PBMCs supplied cDNA or gDNA.

The sequenced material came from peripheral blood. This receptor was identified in a woman in her forties or fifties who had recovered from COVID-19.

CDR3 coding DNA: TGTGCCAGCAGTTTAGCAGGTTTTGAAAAACTGTTTTTT. Its translation: CASSLAGFEKLFF. This sequence joins TRBV27 and TRBJ1-4; D call uncertain. There are 13 residues in the CDR3. Trimming pared 2 bases from V and 7 bases from J, leaving 8 bases between. CDR1 is MNHEY, CDR2 SMNVEV, per germline (reference sequence).